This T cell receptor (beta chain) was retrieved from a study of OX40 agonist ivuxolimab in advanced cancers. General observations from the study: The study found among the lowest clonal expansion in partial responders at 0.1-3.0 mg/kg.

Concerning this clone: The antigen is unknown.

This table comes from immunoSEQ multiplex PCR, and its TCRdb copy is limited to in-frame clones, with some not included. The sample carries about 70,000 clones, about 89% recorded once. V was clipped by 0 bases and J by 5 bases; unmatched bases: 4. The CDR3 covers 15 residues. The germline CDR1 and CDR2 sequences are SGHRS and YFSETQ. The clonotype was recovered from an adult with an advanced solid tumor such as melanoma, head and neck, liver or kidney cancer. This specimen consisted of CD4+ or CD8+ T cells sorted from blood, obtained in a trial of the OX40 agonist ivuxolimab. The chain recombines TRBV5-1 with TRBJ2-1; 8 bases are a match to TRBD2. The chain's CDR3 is CASSLGGTRHNEQFF. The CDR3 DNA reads TGCGCCAGCAGCTTGGGAGGGACTAGGCACAATGAGCAGTTCTTC.